This TCR beta chain derives from a study of T-cell reconstitution after alpha-beta-depleted transplantation in children. Study-wide findings and caveats: About two months after transplant, alpha-beta T cells reportedly came from several hundred expanded graft clones. It was newly produced T cells that mostly accounted for T-cell counts and diversity one year after transplant. Some patients owed their high day-60 TCRbeta diversity to surviving recipient T cells and thymic progenitors.

Unique molecular identifiers were incorporated into the prepared TCRbeta library. Via MiXCR, TCRdb re-called the PCR reads, giving one row per CDR3 protein. The table has roughly 670,000 distinct CDR3 sequences, around 13% seen once. Germline V lookup: CDR1 SGHRS, CDR2 YFSETQ. The CDR3 has 13 residues. The V gene lost 8 bases and the J gene lost 1 base, with 12 bases spanning the gap. This clonotype has just a few counts. Its antigen is undetermined. The rearrangement joins TRBV5-1 to TRBJ1-1, with D unresolved. This TCR was sampled from a girl aged 2 to 9 with congenital amegakaryocytic thrombocytopenia, due to receive a stem cell transplant. The sample was PBMCs, taken before TCRalphabeta/CD19-depleted stem cell transplant. As DNA, the CDR3 is TGCGCCAGTAAAGTTAACGCGAACACTGAAGCTTTCTTT. Its translation is CASKVNANTEAFF.